Following are 20 T cell receptor beta chains from one sample sequenced in a study of T cell responses to AZD1222 COVID-19 vaccine. TCRdb keeps only in-frame clones here, not all; method: immunoSEQ multiplex PCR. The repertoire holds approximately 100,000 clones, just over 90% seen once, with 1.3% in the top ten. The material sequenced was peripheral blood, taken on day 0 of AZD1222 vaccination. The receptors shown here come from an adult in good health.

V usage is TRBV5-5 and J usage is TRBJ2-7; D tentatively reads TRBD1 or TRBD2 (7 bases each). Deletions cut 4 bases from V and 0 bases from J, with 17 bases between. The CDR3 spans 16 residues. The germline CDR1 and CDR2 sequences are SGHKS and YYEKEE (reference sequence). In nucleotides, the CDR3 is TGTGCCAGCAGCCGGGGCGGGGGACAGAGCTCCTACGAGCAGTACTTC. Its translation is CASSRGGGQSSYEQYF.

This clone was seen only once. The rearrangement uses TRBV14 and TRBJ2-3; D possibly corresponds to TRBD2 (5 bases). Looked up from germline, CDR1 is SGHDN and CDR2 is FVKESK. V was shortened by 1 base and J by 5 bases, with 16 bases between the two germline ends. This CDR3 comprises 16 residues. This chain's CDR3 is CASSQGRLAAGDTQYF. CDR3 sequence (DNA): TGTGCCAGCAGCCAAGGGAGGCTAGCAGCAGGAGATACGCAGTATTTT.

The chain recombines TRBV11-2 with TRBJ1-5, with 8 bases identical to TRBD1. The CDR3 spans 13 residues. J lost 7 bases, V lost 3 bases, and 2 bases had no gene match. In germline, CDR1 is SGHAT, CDR2 FQNNGV. CDR3 protein: CASSFTGGQPQHF. The DNA for the CDR3 is TGTGCCAGCAGCTTTACAGGGGGGCAGCCCCAGCATTTT.

In regard to this clone: Additional DNA sequences in this sample encode the identical CDR3. The gene calls are TRBV3-1 (or the pseudogene TRBV3-2) and TRBJ2-2; possibly TRBD1 for D (5 bases). Germline values: CDR1 LGHDT, CDR2 YNNKEL (reference sequence). This CDR3 is built from 13 residues. Trimming left V 4 bases short and J 4 bases short, with 7 bases between. The CDR3 DNA follows: TGTGCCAGCAGCCCCCAGGGCACCGGGGAGCTGTTTTTT. It translates to CASSPQGTGELFF.

The chain uses TRBV10-3 and TRBJ1-1; 8 nucleotides agree with TRBD1. This CDR3 is built from 14 residues. Germline assignment: CDR1 ENHRY and CDR2 SYGVKD. Losses at the gene ends were 6 bases for V and 5 bases for J; bases not matched to a gene: 8. CDR3 sequence (DNA): TGTGCCATCAGCCAGACAGGGGTTGGGACTGAAGCTTTCTTT. As protein: CAISQTGVGTEAFF.

The rearrangement joins TRBV4-1 to TRBJ2-7; no reliable D call. The CDR3 is 14 residues long. Trimming took off 1 base at V and 3 bases at J, with 10 bases between the two ends. CDR1 is MGHRA and CDR2 is YSYEKL in the germline V gene. DNA for the CDR3: TGCGCCAGCAGCCAAGTAATTTGGGACTACGAGCAGTACTTC. This translates into CASSQVIWDYEQYF.

The V call is TRBV2, the J call TRBJ2-1, with D unclear. This CDR3 is 11 amino acids long. V lost 4 bases and J 6 bases, leaving 4 bases between the germline ends. Germline V lookup: CDR1 SNHLY, CDR2 FYNNEI. CDR3 DNA sequence: TGTGCCAGCAGTGGGGTCAATGAGCAGTTCTTC. Its protein is CASSGVNEQFF.

The rearrangement joins TRBV5-1 to TRBJ1-1; D gene ambiguous. This CDR3 spans 15 amino acids. CDR1 SGHRS and CDR2 YFSETQ come from the germline V gene. Trimming stripped 7 bases from V and 0 bases from J, with 16 bases between. CDR3 in amino acids: CASRNPRQLNTEAFF. In DNA form, the CDR3 reads TGCGCCAGCCGAAATCCGCGGCAGTTGAACACTGAAGCTTTCTTT.

The rearrangement uses TRBV18 and TRBJ2-3; no clear D gene. Trimming took off 4 bases at V and 0 bases at J, with 2 bases between the two ends. Looked up from germline, CDR1 is KGHSH and CDR2 is LQKENI. This CDR3 has 12 residues. The CDR3 loop is CASSRSTDTQYF. The CDR3 bases are TGTGCCAGCTCACGCAGCACAGATACGCAGTATTTT.

This clone has just one count. The chain uses TRBV7-2 and TRBJ2-5; 9 positions agree with TRBD1. The germline V gene has CDR1 SGHTA and CDR2 FQGNSA. The CDR3 runs 14 residues. V dropped 4 bases and J dropped 2; count of bases not matched to a gene: 2. Here the CDR3 DNA reads TGTGCCAGCAGCTACGGGACAGGGCAAGAGACCCAGTACTTC. This gives the protein CASSYGTGQETQYF.

The chain carries TRBV10-3 and TRBJ2-5; the D gene is possibly TRBD2 (6 bases). Trimming took 4 bases from V and 5 from J, leaving 11 bases between them. The CDR3 contains 13 residues. Germline V lookup: CDR1 ENHRY, CDR2 SYGVKD. Here the CDR3 reads CAISGGIGETQYF. The CDR3 coding sequence is TGTGCCATCAGTGGCGGGATCGGGGAGACCCAGTACTTC.

The rearrangement joins TRBV9 to TRBJ1-6; 7 bases align to TRBD1. Germline CDR1 and CDR2: SGDLS and YYNGEE. CDR3 length: 15 residues. J was trimmed by 8 bases and V by 3 bases; bases with no gene match: 8. The CDR3 reads CASSAGQQLYSPLHF. DNA of the CDR3: TGTGCCAGCAGCGCGGGACAGCAACTCTATTCACCCCTCCACTTT.

The chain recombines TRBV6-1 with TRBJ2-1; maybe TRBD1 (6 bases). The CDR3 totals 16 residues. Per germline, CDR1 MNHNS and CDR2 SASEGT. V lost 0 bases to trimming and J lost 2 bases, with 11 bases between them. As DNA, the CDR3 is TGTGCCAGCAGTGAAGCGGGGCAGGGGCCCTACAATGAGCAGTTCTTC. Translated, it gives CASSEAGQGPYNEQFF.

The chain uses TRBV2 and TRBJ1-2; D remains unclear. With 3 bases removed from V and 8 bases from J, the gap between germline ends came to 13 bases. Germline V gene lookup returns CDR1 SNHLY and CDR2 FYNNEI. CDR3 length equals 13 residues. The CDR3 loop is CASSDRARLGYTF. The CDR3 coding sequence is TGTGCCAGCAGTGATAGGGCCAGGTTGGGCTACACCTTC. The variable domain in full, completed from reference TRBV2 and TRBJ1-2, reads EPEVTQTPSHQVTQMGQEVILRCVPISNHLYFYWYRQILGQKVEFLVSFYNNEISEKSEIFDDQFSVERPDGSNFTLKIRSTKLEDSAMYFCASSDRARLGYTFGSGTRLTVV.

The V gene is TRBV10-3, the J gene TRBJ2-4, with D tentatively TRBD2 (5 bases). Germline V gene data show CDR1 as ENHRY and CDR2 as SYGVKD. Between the trimmed V and J ends, which lost 10 bases and 0 bases, there was a span of 10 bases. This CDR3 is 13 amino acids long. The CDR3 nucleotides read TGTGCCACCAACGCGGGAGCCAAAAACATTCAGTACTTC. Protein sequence: CATNAGAKNIQYF.

This clone was seen a single time. The V call is TRBV24-1, the J call TRBJ1-5, with D possibly matching TRBD1 (5 bases). The CDR3 has 14 residues. CDR1 and CDR2 from the germline V gene are KGHDR and SFDVKD. The germline V and J ends were trimmed by 3 bases and 0 bases, with 5 bases remaining between them. CDR3 sequence (DNA): TGTGCCACCAGTGATGGGGGTAGCAATCAGCCCCAGCATTTT. Protein: CATSDGGSNQPQHF.

The chain links TRBV19 to TRBJ2-7, with 7 positions matching TRBD1. The V gene end was trimmed by 8 bases and the J gene end by 0 bases; junction bases not matched to a gene: 10. Germline-derived CDR1 and CDR2 are LNHDA and SQIVND (reference sequence). This CDR3 is built from 15 residues. The CDR3 loop is CASLATGQSSYEQYF. In nucleotides, the CDR3 is TGTGCCAGTCTGGCAACGGGACAGAGCTCCTACGAGCAGTACTTC. The entire variable domain, with the rest obtained from reference TRBV19 and TRBJ2-7, is as follows: DGGITQSPKYLFRKEGQNVTLSCEQNLNHDAMYWYRQDPGQGLRLIYYSQIVNDFQKGDIAEGYSVSREKKESFPLTVTSAQKNPTAFYLCASLATGQSSYEQYFGPGTRLTVT.

This clone was counted a single time. The chain links TRBV5-4 to TRBJ2-3; the match to TRBD1 covers 10 bases. The V gene's germline CDR1 is SGHNT and CDR2 YYREEE (reference sequence). CDR3 length: 15 residues. The junction had 5 bases not matched to a gene; V was cut back by 5 bases and J by 2 bases. In DNA form, the CDR3 reads TGTGCCAGCAGACCCGGGACAGGGGCCACAGATACGCAGTATTTT. This gives the protein CASRPGTGATDTQYF.

The V and J genes are TRBV19 and TRBJ2-7, with a possible D match to TRBD2 (5 bases). V was cut by 4 bases and J by 2 bases, with 9 bases left in between. This CDR3 is 13 amino acids long. Germline values: CDR1 LNHDA, CDR2 SQIVND (reference sequence). This chain's CDR3 is CASSKDGTYEQYF. For the CDR3, the DNA is TGTGCCAGTAGTAAGGACGGGACCTACGAGCAGTACTTC.

The chain joins TRBV5-4 to TRBJ1-1; TRBD1 matches 8 bases. Germline V gene data show CDR1 as SGHNT and CDR2 as YYREEE (reference sequence). The CDR3 has 14 residues. J lost 3 bases, V lost 6 bases, and 7 bases had no gene match. The CDR3 loop reads CASIDRGGDTEAFF. The CDR3 nucleotides are TGTGCCAGCATAGACAGGGGAGGGGACACTGAAGCTTTCTTT.